One sample yielded the 10 T cell receptor beta chains listed below, sequenced in a study of blood T cell repertoires in COVID-19. TCRdb keeps only in-frame clones here, not all; method: immunoSEQ multiplex PCR. This sample carries a few hundred thousand clones, around 83% of them seen once, and the ten largest clones take 3.4%. The source material was peripheral blood. Receptors were obtained from a woman in her late teens or twenties with acute or convalescent COVID-19.

This chain uses TRBV12-5 with TRBJ2-1; 10 bases align to TRBD2. The germline CDR1 and CDR2 sequences are LGHNT and FRNRAP. The CDR3 consists of 16 residues. The V segment lost 0 bases and the J segment 8 bases; nucleotides outside the gene matches: 7. CDR3 sequence reads: CASGLVRGLASDEQFF. The CDR3 bases are TGTGCTAGTGGTTTGGTACGGGGACTAGCGAGCGATGAGCAGTTCTTC.

This chain links TRBV12-1 with TRBJ1-1. TRBV12-1 constitutes a pseudogene. The CDR3 is 16 residues long. The CDR3 DNA is TGTGCCAGCAGCCCCGCCCCGGTCGGGGGGCTTACTGAAGCTTTCTTT. Encoded protein: CASSPAPVGGLTEAFF.

The gene calls are TRBV24-1 and TRBJ2-7; D is ambiguous. The germline V gene encodes CDR1 KGHDR and CDR2 SFDVKD. This CDR3 region has 12 residues. The V end was cut by 5 bases, the J end by 2 bases, with 6 bases between. CDR3 sequence reads: CATSGSTYEQYF. In DNA, the CDR3 is TGTGCCACCAGTGGTTCCACCTACGAGCAGTACTTC.

V is TRBV7-2 and J is TRBJ2-7; TRBD1 might be the D (6 bases). Germline CDR1 is SGHTA and CDR2 is FQGNSA. V was shortened by 5 bases and J by 2 bases, with 16 bases between the two germline ends. This CDR3 region has 15 residues. The DNA of the CDR3 is TGTGCCAGCAGCCGGGCCCAGGGGTCCGCCTACGAGCAGTACTTC. Its protein is CASSRAQGSAYEQYF.

The chain has TRBV4-3 and TRBJ2-3; D remains unclear. V shed 0 bases and J shed 8 bases, with 9 bases lying between them. The germline V gene encodes CDR1 LGHNA and CDR2 YSLEER. The CDR3 spans 13 residues. The CDR3 spells CASSQEAGGTQYF. The DNA for the CDR3 is TGCGCCAGCAGCCAAGAAGCCGGCGGTACGCAGTATTTT.

This clone is judged medium-sized (0.01 to 0.1%). V is TRBV6-6 and J is TRBJ1-5; 7 positions match TRBD1. The junction had 7 bases not matched to a gene; V was cut back by 7 bases and J by 7 bases. Germline values: CDR1 MNHNY, CDR2 SVGAGI (reference sequence). The CDR3 has 13 amino acids. Written as DNA, the CDR3 is TGTGCCAGCAACGACAGGGTGGGACAGCCCCAGCATTTT. Translating it yields CASNDRVGQPQHF.

The chain employs TRBV3-1 (or the pseudogene TRBV3-2) and TRBJ2-3; D possibly corresponds to TRBD2 (5 bases). Germline V gene lookup returns CDR1 LGHDT and CDR2 YNNKEL (reference sequence). This CDR3 region has 13 residues. Trimming removed 5 bases from V and 3 bases from J, with 9 bases in between. CDR3 amino acids: CASSSPGTDTQYF. The CDR3 nucleotides read TGTGCCAGCAGCTCCCCGGGGACAGATACGCAGTATTTT.

This clone appeared a few times. The rearrangement links TRBV6-6 to TRBJ1-1, with a possible D match to TRBD1 (5 bases). V shed 0 bases and J shed 10 bases, with 9 bases lying between them. CDR1 is MNHNY and CDR2 is SVGAGI in the germline V gene (reference sequence). The CDR3 is 12 amino acids. CDR3 in amino acids: CASSYSAGGAFF. CDR3 nucleotides: TGTGCCAGCAGTTACTCGGCGGGGGGAGCTTTCTTT.

The V and J genes are TRBV30 and TRBJ2-7; 11 nucleotides match TRBD2. Germline V CDR1 and CDR2: GTSNPN, SVGIG (reference sequence). The trim removed 6 bases at V and 5 bases at J, leaving 15 bases unmatched. The CDR3 covers 16 residues. The CDR3 loop is CACSGLAGYLPHEQYF. CDR3 nucleotides: TGTGCCTGCTCCGGACTAGCGGGTTACCTCCCTCACGAGCAGTACTTC.

This chain connects TRBV2 to TRBJ1-6; 7 bases are a match to TRBD1. Germline values: CDR1 SNHLY, CDR2 FYNNEI. The CDR3 extends over 14 amino acids. The V and J ends lost 7 bases and 9 bases, in that order; junction bases with no gene match: 9. CDR3 residues: CASNRQGSTSPLHF. DNA of the CDR3: TGTGCCAGCAATCGACAGGGAAGTACTTCACCCCTCCACTTT.